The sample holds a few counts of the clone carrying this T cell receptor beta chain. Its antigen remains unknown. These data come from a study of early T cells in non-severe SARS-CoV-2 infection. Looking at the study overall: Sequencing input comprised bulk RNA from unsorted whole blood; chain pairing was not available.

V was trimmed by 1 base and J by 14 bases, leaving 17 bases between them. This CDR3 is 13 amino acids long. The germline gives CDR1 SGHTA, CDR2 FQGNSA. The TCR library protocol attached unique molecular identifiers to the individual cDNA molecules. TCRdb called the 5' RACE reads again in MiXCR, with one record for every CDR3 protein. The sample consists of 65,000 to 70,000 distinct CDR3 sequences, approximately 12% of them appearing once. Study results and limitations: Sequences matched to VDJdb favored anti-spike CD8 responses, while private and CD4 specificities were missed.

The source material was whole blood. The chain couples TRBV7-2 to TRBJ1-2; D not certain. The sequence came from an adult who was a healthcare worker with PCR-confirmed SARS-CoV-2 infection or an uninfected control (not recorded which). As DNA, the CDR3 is TGTGCCAGCAGCTTAGAAGGTTTGGGGAGGCAAACCTTC. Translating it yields CASSLEGLGRQTF.